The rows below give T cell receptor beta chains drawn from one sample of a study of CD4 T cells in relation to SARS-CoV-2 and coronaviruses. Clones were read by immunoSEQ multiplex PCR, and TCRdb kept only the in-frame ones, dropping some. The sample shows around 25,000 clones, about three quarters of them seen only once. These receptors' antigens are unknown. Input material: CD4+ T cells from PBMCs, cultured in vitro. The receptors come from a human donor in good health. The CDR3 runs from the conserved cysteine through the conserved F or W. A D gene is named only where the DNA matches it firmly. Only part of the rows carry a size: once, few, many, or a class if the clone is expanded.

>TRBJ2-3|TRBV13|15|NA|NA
CASSPLQKEIGTQYF
TGTGCCAGCAGCCCACTACAGAAGGAGATCGGTACGCAGTATTTT
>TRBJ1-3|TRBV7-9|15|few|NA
CASSPPKLSGNTIYF
TGTGCCAGCAGCCCGCCAAAGCTCTCTGGAAACACCATATATTTT
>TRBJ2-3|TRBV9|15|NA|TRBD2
CASSPGTSGSSTQYF
TGTGCCAGCAGCCCCGGGACTAGCGGGAGTAGTACGCAGTATTTT
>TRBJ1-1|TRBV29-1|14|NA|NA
CSVATTFSDAEAFF
TGCAGCGTTGCTACTACCTTTAGTGACGCTGAAGCTTTCTTT
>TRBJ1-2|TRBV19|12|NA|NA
CASSMNRNGYTF
TGTGCCAGTAGTATGAACAGGAATGGCTACACCTTC
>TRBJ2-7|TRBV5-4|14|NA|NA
CASSLDPGGHEQYF
TGTGCCAGCAGCTTGGATCCAGGGGGGCACGAGCAGTACTTC
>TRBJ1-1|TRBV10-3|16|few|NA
CAISEGAAYGGTEAFF
TGTGCCATCAGTGAGGGGGCAGCCTACGGGGGCACTGAAGCTTTCTTT
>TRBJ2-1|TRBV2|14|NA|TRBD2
CASSPGLAYNEQFF
TGTGCCAGCAGTCCGGGACTAGCCTACAATGAGCAGTTCTTC
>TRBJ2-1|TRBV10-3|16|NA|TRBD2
CAISESGSGADNEQFF
TGTGCCATCAGTGAGTCAGGTAGCGGGGCAGACAATGAGCAGTTCTTC
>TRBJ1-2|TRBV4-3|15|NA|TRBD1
CASSQEQGAGYGYTF
TGCGCCAGCAGCCAAGAACAGGGGGCGGGCTATGGCTACACCTTC
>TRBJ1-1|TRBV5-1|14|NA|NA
CASSLGSANTEAFF
TGCGCCAGCAGCTTGGGTTCAGCGAACACTGAAGCTTTCTTT
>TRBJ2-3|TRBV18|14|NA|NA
CASSPQEGGDTQYF
TGTGCCAGCTCACCACAAGAGGGCGGAGATACGCAGTATTTT
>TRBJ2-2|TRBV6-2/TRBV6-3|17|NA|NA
CASSYSTGDRNTGELFF
TGTGCCAGCAGTTACTCGACGGGGGACAGAAACACCGGGGAGCTGTTTTTT
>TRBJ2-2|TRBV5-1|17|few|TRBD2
CASSEGLAGGQVGELFF
TGCGCCAGCAGCGAGGGACTAGCGGGAGGGCAGGTCGGGGAGCTGTTTTTT
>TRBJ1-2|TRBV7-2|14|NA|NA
CASSWDRGGRGYTF
TGTGCCAGCAGCTGGGACCGGGGAGGGCGTGGCTACACCTTC
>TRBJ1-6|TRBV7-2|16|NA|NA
CASSLGTGLDNSPLHF
TGTGCCAGCAGCTTAGGCACAGGGTTGGATAATTCACCCCTCCACTTT
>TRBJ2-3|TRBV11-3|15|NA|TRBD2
CASSLNGGASDTQYF
TGTGCCAGCAGCTTGAACGGGGGGGCATCAGATACGCAGTATTTT
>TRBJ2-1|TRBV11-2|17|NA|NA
CASSLLYGSRSYNEQFF
TGTGCCAGCAGCTTACTCTACGGGTCCCGCTCCTACAATGAGCAGTTCTTC
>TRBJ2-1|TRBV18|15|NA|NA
CASSPQGGAYNEQFF
TGTGCCAGCTCACCACAGGGGGGGGCCTACAATGAGCAGTTCTTC
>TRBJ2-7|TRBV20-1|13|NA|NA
CSASGDITYEQYF
TGCAGTGCTAGTGGGGACATCACTTACGAGCAGTACTTC
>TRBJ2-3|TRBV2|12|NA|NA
CASRPLGGAQYF
TGTGCCAGCAGGCCCTTGGGGGGCGCGCAGTATTTT
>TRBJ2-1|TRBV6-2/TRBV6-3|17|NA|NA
CASSYSIKRASYNEQFF
TGTGCCAGCAGTTACTCGATTAAGCGGGCCTCCTACAATGAGCAGTTCTTC
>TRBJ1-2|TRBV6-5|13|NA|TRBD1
CASSPDRGGGYTF
TGTGCCAGCAGCCCCGACAGGGGCGGTGGCTACACCTTC
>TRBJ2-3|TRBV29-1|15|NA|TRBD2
CSGGTSGISTDTQYF
TGCAGCGGGGGGACTAGCGGGATTAGCACAGATACGCAGTATTTT
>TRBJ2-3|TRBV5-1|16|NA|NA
CASSLGRDVSTDTQYF
TGCGCCAGCAGCTTGGGGAGGGACGTAAGCACAGATACGCAGTATTTT
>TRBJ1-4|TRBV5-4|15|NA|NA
CASSLHGQINEKLFF
TGTGCCAGCAGCTTACATGGACAGATTAATGAAAAACTGTTTTTT